This T cell receptor beta chain was captured in a study of PD-1 blockade in mismatch repair-deficient tumors. Study-wide context: Enrolled 2013-2016, patients had progressing, pretreated mismatch repair-deficient cancers of 12 types. General observations from the study: After pembrolizumab, tumor-resident clones rose rapidly, then generally contracted before radiologic responses.

With 3 bases clipped from V and 0 bases from J, the junction kept 5 bases outside the gene matches. The CDR3 consists of 16 residues. Germline V CDR1 and CDR2: SGHNT, YENEEA. This clone was detected once. The antigen is unknown. The table came from immunoSEQ multiplex PCR; TCRdb's copy has only in-frame clones and leaves some out. Seen here are tens of thousands of clones, more than 80% observed once, and the top ten hold around 20%. Mismatch repair deficiency was confirmed in all patients, by PCR or immunohistochemistry. This TCR was sampled from an adult with mismatch repair-deficient cancer. The specimen was peripheral blood, collected 12 weeks after starting pembrolizumab. The chain is built from TRBV11-3 and TRBJ1-3; 7 bases match TRBD1. CDR3 DNA sequence: TGTGCCAGCAGCTTTAGGGGGCCCGACTCTGGAAACACCATATATTTT. Translating it yields CASSFRGPDSGNTIYF.